This T cell receptor beta chain was profiled in a study of T cell responses to AZD1222 COVID-19 vaccine (dated by TCRdb to the early 2020s). About the investigation overall: Because spike-specific TCR depth and breadth did not differ between the two schedules, AZD1222 recipients who got a second dose at roughly 4 weeks were pooled with those who got a second dose at roughly 12 weeks. TCR sequencing covered roughly 230 trial participants: some 210 given two doses of AZD1222 and 26 given two doses of MenACWY control vaccine. Trial participants were enrolled into age subgroups of 18-55, 56-69 and 70-plus years, which contained around 140, 26 and 57 TCR-sequenced participants, respectively. Beyond this particular receptor, the publication reports: Participants were mostly white British, with more females than males. The authors suggested clonal diversity may have been underestimated. After two AZD1222 doses, spike-specific TCR breadth and depth were significantly higher than at day 0 and than in MenACWY recipients. The whole spike protein was spanned by vaccine-associated CD4 TCRs, and dominant responses were seen in regions 160-218 and 743-854. The 56-69-year group was small, and its depth increase did not reach significance, likely because of low power. Conclusions about previously exposed vaccinees are limited, since just five or six AZD1222 recipients were seropositive for SARS-CoV-2 at baseline. Reportedly, almost half of the unique spike-specific TCRs recognized epitopes lying outside the regions that are mutated in the B.1.351 and B.1.1.7 variants. Because no samples from the day 14 peak response were available, repertoires could be characterized only after the peak T cell response.

From the cysteine up to the phenylalanine, the CDR3 has a length of 16 residues. Just CDR3 DNA is preserved here, 48 bases in frame from base 1. V lost 5 bases and J lost 2 bases, and the count of bases not matched to a germline gene is 10. The germline V gene yields SGHAT for CDR1 and FQNNGV for CDR2. In regard to this clone: No cognate antigen has been identified for it. No clone much larger than this one lies a single base away; base qualities are absent.

The time point label corresponds to: baseline before first vaccination. The vaccinee samples were drawn from two UK trials, COV001 and COV002, one of which was a single-blind randomized controlled phase 2/3 trial testing AZD1222 (ChAdOx1 nCoV-19) in healthy adults. For TCRbeta chain sequencing, PBMC samples from trial participants were taken at day 0 and at day 28 after the second dose. The CDR3 regions of human TCRbeta chains were subjected to immunosequencing. As for the authors' bioinformatics: TCRs in the repertoires were matched against a reference library of SARS-CoV-2-specific TCRs that had been generated with the MIRA antigen-specificity platform. Breadth meant the fraction of unique TCRs that were SARS-CoV-2-associated, whereas depth meant the fraction of total T cells that were SARS-CoV-2-associated. Using the MIRA data, each spike-specific TCR was assigned both to the spike region to which the TCR was reactive and to a CD4 or CD8 class. Log10-transformed breadth and depth values were compared by one-way ANOVA with Sidak's multiple comparisons tests. TCRdb mirrors the immuneACCESS table, restricted to in-frame sequences. Some clones are absent from its copies; in checked studies, under half trace to an unresolved V gene, and the reason for the others is unknown. The V and J calls and clone size come from that table; D and trimming were worked out from the DNA. For this sample the table gives more than 95,000 clones, of which about 87% were detected only once. Roughly 5.4% of the sample belongs to the ten largest clones.

This sequence originates from an adult in good health. Sample: peripheral blood, taken on day 0 of AZD1222 vaccination. Recombination joined TRBV11-2 with TRBJ2-5; TRBD2 aligns with 8 central bases. The DNA sequence follows: TGTGCCAGCAGCCCAATCCGGGGGGGGGTACAAGAGACCCAGTACTTC. Translation gives CASSPIRGGVQETQYF.